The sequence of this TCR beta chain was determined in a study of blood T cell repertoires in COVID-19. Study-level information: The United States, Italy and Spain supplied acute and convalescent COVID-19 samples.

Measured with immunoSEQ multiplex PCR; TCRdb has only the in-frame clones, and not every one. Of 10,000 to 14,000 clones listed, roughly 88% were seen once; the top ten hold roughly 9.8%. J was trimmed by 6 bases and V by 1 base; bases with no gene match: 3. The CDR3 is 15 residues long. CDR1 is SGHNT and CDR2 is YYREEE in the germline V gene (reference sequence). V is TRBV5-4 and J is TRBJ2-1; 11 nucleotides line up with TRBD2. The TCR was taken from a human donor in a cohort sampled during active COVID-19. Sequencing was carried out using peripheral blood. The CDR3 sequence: CASSLSLAGGNEQFF. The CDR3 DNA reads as TGTGCCAGCAGCTTGAGCCTAGCGGGGGGCAATGAGCAGTTCTTC.